The 20 T cell receptor beta chains reported below all come from one sample, sequenced in a study of graft-versus-host responses after intestinal transplantation. Only in-frame clones appear in the TCRdb table, and some are missing; sequencing was by immunoSEQ multiplex PCR. The sample has 90,000 to 150,000 clones, approximately 92% seen once. The antigens of these receptors remain unknown. Sequencing used unstimulated CD4+ T cells sorted from spleen or lymph node cells, obtained before intestinal transplant. These receptors were collected from a human donor who received an intestinal transplant.

The CDR3 sequence is CASSKLAVDEQFF. The CDR3 DNA follows: TGTGCCAGCAGCAAACTAGCGGTCGATGAGCAGTTCTTC. The V gene is TRBV25-1, the J gene TRBJ2-1; 8 bases align to TRBD2. V dropped 6 bases and J dropped 8; count of bases not matched to a gene: 6. CDR3 length: 13 residues. Germline CDR1 is MGHDK and CDR2 is SYGVNS.

As for this clone: The junction departs from germline at one end; a sequencing error may be responsible. This chain joins TRBV28 and TRBJ1-2; D unclear. CDR3 length equals 13 residues. Germline V gene lookup returns CDR1 MDHEN and CDR2 SYDVKM. The CDR3 here is CASRAPIGPHTIF. The CDR3 DNA follows: TGTGCCAGCAGGGCCCCGATCGGCCCTCATACAATATTC.

This clone was detected only once. The J gene is TRBJ2-1, the V gene TRBV19; 11 nucleotides match TRBD2. This CDR3 is built from 15 residues. From germline, CDR1 is LNHDA and CDR2 SQIVND (reference sequence). Trimming cost V 6 bases and J 8 bases; bases outside gene matches: 9. The CDR3 DNA sequence: TGTGCCAGTAGAGCGGGGACTAGCGGTGCAGATGAGCAGTTCTTC. Residues: CASRAGTSGADEQFF.

The V and J genes are TRBV7-9 and TRBJ1-5; D ambiguous. Per germline, CDR1 SEHNR and CDR2 FQNEAQ (reference sequence). V was shortened by 5 bases and J by 0 bases, with 11 bases between the two germline ends. CDR3 length: 15 amino acids. The CDR3 sequence is CASSGDGLSNQPQHF. The CDR3 nucleotides read TGTGCCAGCAGCGGAGACGGACTTAGCAATCAGCCCCAGCATTTT.

The chain combines TRBV5-8 with TRBJ2-6; 7 positions match TRBD1. The CDR3 sequence is 15 residues long. V trimming: 7 bases; J trimming: 4 bases; junction bases outside the gene matches: 8. Per germline, CDR1 SGHTS and CDR2 YDEGEE. CDR3 sequence (DNA): TGTGCCAGCCTACTGACAGGGACCGGGGCCAACGTCCTGACTTTC. Translating it yields CASLLTGTGANVLTF.

The CDR3 loop reads CASSTGGTGELFF. Here the CDR3 DNA reads TGTGCCAGCAGCACAGGGGGCACCGGGGAGCTGTTTTTT. The V call is TRBV7-3, the J call TRBJ2-2; 8 bases agree with TRBD1. Germline V gene data show CDR1 as SGHTA and CDR2 as FQGTGA. After removal of 5 bases from V and 4 bases from J, the junction contained 0 bases not matched to a gene. The CDR3 has 13 residues.

The chain carries TRBV18 and TRBJ2-5, with 7 bases that match TRBD2. The length of the CDR3 is 13 residues. The J segment lost 3 bases and the V segment lost 5 bases, leaving 3 bases of the junction unmatched. The V gene's germline CDR1 is KGHSH and CDR2 LQKENI. This CDR3 is CASSWLAEETQYF. CDR3 DNA sequence: TGTGCCAGCTCATGGCTAGCGGAAGAGACCCAGTACTTC.

The chain is built from TRBV11-2 and TRBJ2-1; D uncertain. The CDR3 is 16 residues long. V was shortened by 0 bases and J by 0 bases, with 9 bases between the two germline ends. Germline CDR1 SGHAT, CDR2 FQNNGV. The CDR3 here is CASSLDPLSSYNEQFF. The CDR3 coding sequence is TGTGCCAGCAGCTTAGATCCGCTGAGCTCCTACAATGAGCAGTTCTTC.

The CDR3 spells CASSFWAGRRTEAFF. Written as DNA, the CDR3 is TGTGCCAGCAGCTTTTGGGCAGGGAGGAGGACTGAAGCTTTCTTT. The chain couples TRBV5-6 to TRBJ1-1; tentative D call: TRBD1 (5 bases). The CDR3 consists of 15 residues. Germline CDR1 SGHDT, CDR2 YYEEEE. The germline V and J ends were trimmed by 2 bases and 5 bases, with 16 bases remaining between them.

The chain employs TRBV27 and TRBJ2-3; TRBD2 matches 9 bases. The CDR3 covers 14 residues. CDR1 and CDR2 from the germline V gene are MNHEY and SMNVEV (reference sequence). J was trimmed by 8 bases and V by 6 bases; bases with no gene match: 9. The chain's CDR3 is CASRGGRARGTQYF. For the CDR3, the DNA is TGTGCCAGCAGAGGCGGGAGGGCTCGCGGTACGCAGTATTTT.

The gene calls are TRBV6-5 and TRBJ2-7; 12 nucleotides line up with TRBD2. The CDR3 length is 15 residues. Germline CDR1 reads MNHEY; CDR2 reads SVGAGI. V dropped 4 bases and J dropped 5; count of bases not matched to a gene: 6. The CDR3 DNA sequence: TGTGCCAGCAGTTCCCTAGCGGGAGGGCCCAACGAGCAGTACTTC. Residues: CASSSLAGGPNEQYF.

Concerning this clone: The germline gene is not matched at one end of the junction; a read error may be the cause. The chain has TRBV5-6 and TRBJ2-3, with TRBD2 matching 8 bases. In germline, CDR1 is SGHDT, CDR2 YYEEEE. This CDR3 has 14 amino acids. The CDR3 region has the DNA TGTGCCAGCAGCGTGGGTTTACGACGGGAGGGCCGGGATTTT. Amino acids: CASSVGLRREGRDF.

Written as DNA, the CDR3 is TGCAGCGTGGCGCGACAGGGGATAAACACTGAAGCTTTCTTT. This codes for CSVARQGINTEAFF. The rearrangement uses TRBV29-1 and TRBJ1-1, with TRBD1 matching 8 bases. This CDR3 region has 14 residues. Germline V gene sequence: CDR1 SQVTM, CDR2 ANQGSEA. J was trimmed by 2 bases and V by 6 bases; bases with no gene match: 8.

The J gene is TRBJ1-2, the V gene TRBV11-2, with D maybe TRBD1 (6 bases). Deletions cut 5 bases from V and 4 bases from J, with 14 bases between. The CDR3 is 14 residues long. The germline CDR1 and CDR2 sequences are SGHAT and FQNNGV. The CDR3 DNA reads as TGTGCCAGCAGCCGACAGGACATCGGCTATGGCTACACCTTC. Translating it yields CASSRQDIGYGYTF.

The chain combines TRBV4-2 with TRBJ2-1, with TRBD2 identical over 12 bases. CDR1 LGHNA and CDR2 YNFKEQ come from the germline V gene. The CDR3 contains 17 residues. J gave up 4 bases and V 5 bases, and 9 bases lay outside the gene matches. This CDR3 is CASSSRTSGTGYNEQFF. The DNA of the CDR3 is TGTGCCAGCAGCTCCCGGACTAGCGGGACTGGGTACAATGAGCAGTTCTTC.

The J gene is TRBJ1-5, the V gene TRBV29-1; 10 bases agree with TRBD1. CDR3 length equals 15 residues. Unmatched junction bases numbered 11, after V lost 8 bases and J lost 4 bases. From germline, CDR1 is SQVTM and CDR2 ANQGSEA. CDR3 residues: CSSRTGGDPNQPQHF. The CDR3 DNA follows: TGCAGCTCCCGGACAGGGGGGGACCCTAATCAGCCCCAGCATTTT.

The rearrangement uses TRBV6-6 and TRBJ1-5; D gene uncertain. Germline CDR1 and CDR2: MNHNY and SVGAGI (reference sequence). The CDR3 is made up of 14 amino acids. V was pared by 4 bases and J by 2 bases, with 9 bases between. The DNA for the CDR3 is TGTGCCAGCAGTTCGGCAGGCGGCAATCAGCCCCAGCATTTT. As protein: CASSSAGGNQPQHF.

This sequence joins TRBV27 and TRBJ2-7, with D perhaps TRBD1 or TRBD2 (5 bases each). The CDR3 is made up of 12 amino acids. Trimming left V 10 bases short and J 7 bases short, with 17 bases between. CDR1 MNHEY and CDR2 SMNVEV come from the germline V gene (reference sequence). Here the CDR3 reads CATRDRSREQYF. For the CDR3, the DNA is TGTGCCACCCGGGACCGCTCTAGGGAGCAGTACTTC.

To note about this clone: One end of the junction varies from germline; a read error may be responsible. J is TRBJ2-5 and V is TRBV7-7; D may be TRBD1 or TRBD2 (5 bases each). Germline CDR1 reads SSHAT; CDR2 reads FNYEAQ (reference sequence). The CDR3 consists of 13 residues. The CDR3 DNA sequence: TGTGCTAGCAGCCCCGGGGCTAAAGAGACCCAGTACTTC. Amino acids: CASSPGAKETQYF.

The V and J genes are TRBV19 and TRBJ2-7; 7 bases agree with TRBD1. Per germline, CDR1 LNHDA and CDR2 SQIVND (reference sequence). The CDR3 has 14 amino acids. V shed 6 bases, J shed 4 bases, and the junction held 9 bases outside the gene matches. The CDR3 bases are TGTGCCAGTAGGAGGGACAGTGGGGGATACGAGCAGTACTTC. Protein: CASRRDSGGYEQYF.